This T cell receptor (beta chain) was captured in a study of blood T cell repertoires in COVID-19. Overall study: Acute-phase and convalescent COVID-19 samples originated in the United States, Italy and Spain. From T cells, B-cell-depleted T cells, or PBMCs came the material, which was cDNA or gDNA.

This CDR3 region has 12 residues. Germline-derived CDR1 and CDR2 are SQVTM and ANQGSEA. Trimming cost V 3 bases and J 4 bases, with 7 bases left between them. Original handling: Using reference gene primer amplification, nucleated cell counts were estimated. The table came from immunoSEQ multiplex PCR; TCRdb's copy has only in-frame clones and leaves some out. V and J calls and clone size are those listed in that table; D and trimming were worked out from the DNA. The table shows 150,000 to 160,000 clones, with around 90% occurring only once. The sample was peripheral blood. The J gene is TRBJ1-3, the V gene TRBV29-1, with unresolved D. The receptor was isolated from a man between 50 and 59 years old with acute or convalescent COVID-19. As DNA, the CDR3 is TGCAGCGTTGAGCTGCAGGGAAACACCATATATTTT. This encodes CSVELQGNTIYF.